Described below is a single T cell receptor beta chain sequence and its context. Its antigen is still unknown. Donors were ostensibly healthy at sampling, although undocumented immune exposures were probable. This entry belongs to a study of cytomegalovirus exposure and HLA in healthy donors. Findings and caveats of the study: A later analysis showed TCR association rates differing by HLA locus, peaking at DRB1 and lowest at HLA-C. Accurate prediction of most subjects' HLA-A and HLA-B alleles from TCR beta sequences was reported. Serostatus for CMV was the only available immune exposure information.

60 Vbeta and 13 Jbeta primers were used in PCR. Clones were sequenced by immunoSEQ multiplex PCR, and TCRdb holds only the in-frame ones, with some missing. The table lists under 70,000 clones, 55% to 80% of them singletons, with just over 2% in the top ten. V lost 4 bases to trimming and J lost 3 bases, with 10 bases between them. Germline CDR1 and CDR2: SGHAT and FQNNGV. This CDR3 is 13 amino acids long. Sequencing used PBMCs. The chain couples TRBV11-2 to TRBJ2-7; a possible D gene is TRBD1 (5 bases). The clonotype comes from a woman aged 25-40 years in good health and CMV-seronegative. For the CDR3, the DNA is TGTGCCAGCAGCTACGAACAGGACTACGAGCAGTACTTC. This translates into CASSYEQDYEQYF.